The source of this TCR beta chain is a study of CD8 T cells in ankylosing spondylitis. The CDR3 totals 14 residues. With 4 bases clipped from V and 5 bases from J, the junction kept 5 bases outside the gene matches. Germline V gives CDR1 MNHEY, CDR2 SMNVEV (reference sequence). General observations from the study: In reactive arthritis synovial fluid and blood, some motif variants had been reported before. Typical of ankylosing spondylitis blood, it appeared, was a TCR beta motif of fewer than 10 highly homologous variants. Disease-associated clones were CD8+ and fairly uncommon in peripheral blood. Researchers reportedly found disease-linked clones significantly enriched in matched ankylosing spondylitis synovial fluid.

This clonotype was detected a few times. The antigen is not known. Preparation of TCR beta libraries was done by quantitative 5'-RACE with molecular barcodes. TCRdb ran MiXCR on the 5' RACE reads and lists one entry per CDR3 protein. The sample contains about 90,000 distinct CDR3 sequences, about 8.1% of which appear only once. Sequencing was carried out using blood, either unsorted or a sorted T cell fraction (not recorded which). V usage is TRBV27 and J usage is TRBJ2-1; 7 nucleotides line up with TRBD2. The clonotype comes from a male donor with ankylosing spondylitis. The CDR3 DNA is TGTGCCAGCAGTTATCGCGGGAGTAACAATGAGCAGTTCTTC. Residues: CASSYRGSNNEQFF.